Each of the 23 T cell receptor beta chains below was sequenced from the same sample in a study of T cell repertoires in cytomegalovirus infection. Their specific antigens are unknown. One entry per CDR3 protein results from TCRdb running MiXCR on the reads. There are 700,000 to 950,000 distinct CDR3 sequences in the sample; roughly 33% occur only once, and around 12% lies in the top ten. Sequencing used cultured CD8+ T cells from PBMCs, obtained from culture after CMV antigen stimulation. All receptors come from a human donor in good health (CMV status not recorded). Some clones in this sample may be carry-over from other donors' samples.

The CDR3 loop is CASSPRGTYQGYTF. DNA for the CDR3: TGTGCCAGCAGTCCAAGGGGGACCTATCAGGGCTACACCTTC. This chain links TRBV2 with TRBJ1-2; TRBD1 is a possible D gene (6 bases). Germline V CDR1 and CDR2: SNHLY, FYNNEI. CDR3 size: 14 residues. V shed 5 bases and J shed 8 bases, with 18 bases lying between them.

The J gene is TRBJ2-6, the V gene TRBV11-1; 9 bases are a match to TRBD1. Germline loops: CDR1 SGHAT, CDR2 FQDESV (reference sequence). Trimming took 11 bases from V and 0 from J; bases not matched to a gene: 5. The CDR3 extends over 15 amino acids. The CDR3 spells CARRDRDSGANVLTF. Written as DNA, the CDR3 is TGTGCCCGCCGGGACAGGGACTCTGGGGCCAACGTCCTGACTTTC.

A few counts support this clonotype. This chain joins TRBV27 and TRBJ2-3; D may be TRBD1 or TRBD2 (5 bases each). CDR3 length: 15 residues. The germline gives CDR1 MNHEY, CDR2 SMNVEV (reference sequence). V gave up 2 bases and J gave up 2 bases, with 11 bases separating them. This chain's CDR3 is CASSLRGVHTDTQYF. CDR3 bases: TGTGCCAGCAGTTTAAGAGGGGTTCACACAGATACGCAGTATTTT.

This clonotype was detected a few times. The J gene is TRBJ1-1, the V gene TRBV11-1; D call uncertain. V was shortened by 0 bases and J by 5 bases, with 13 bases between the two germline ends. The germline V gene encodes CDR1 SGHAT and CDR2 FQDESV (reference sequence). This CDR3 is 15 amino acids long. The CDR3 nucleotides are TGTGCCAGCAGCTTAGCAGGGTGGGCGAGGACTGAAGCTTTCTTT. It is translated as CASSLAGWARTEAFF.

CDR3 protein: CASFAHRALAVSYNEQFF. DNA for the CDR3: TGTGCCAGCTTCGCCCATAGGGCTTTAGCGGTCTCCTACAATGAGCAGTTCTTC. The chain recombines TRBV7-8 with TRBJ2-1; TRBD2 might be the D (6 bases). CDR1 is SGHVS and CDR2 is FQNEAQ in the germline V gene. This CDR3 is 18 amino acids long. Trimming cost V 8 bases and J 0 bases, with 23 bases left between them.

The V and J genes are TRBV5-6 and TRBJ1-1; weak D call: TRBD1 (5 bases). With 3 bases removed from V and 0 bases from J, the gap between germline ends came to 12 bases. Germline values: CDR1 SGHDT, CDR2 YYEEEE. This CDR3 has 15 amino acids. Written as DNA, the CDR3 is TGTGCCAGCAGCTCGACGACAGTTATGAACACTGAAGCTTTCTTT. Protein sequence: CASSSTTVMNTEAFF. The full variable domain, rest sourced from reference TRBV5-6 and TRBJ1-1, is DAGVTQSPTHLIKTRGQQVTLRCSPKSGHDTVSWYQQALGQGPQFIFQYYEEEERQRGNFPDRFSGHQFPNYSSELNVNALLLGDSALYLCASSSTTVMNTEAFFGQGTRLTVV.

This clonotype was seen a handful of times. V and J are TRBV12-5 and TRBJ1-2, with 10 bases identical to TRBD1. Germline trimming cut 10 bases from V and 5 bases from J; bases unmatched to any gene: 4. The CDR3 has 12 residues. Germline V CDR1 and CDR2: LGHNT, FRNRAP. CDR3 bases: TGTGCTACCCTGGGACAGGGGTATGGCTACACCTTC. Translation: CATLGQGYGYTF. Together with reference TRBV12-5 and TRBJ1-2, the CDR3 gives the full variable domain: DARVTQTPRHKVTEMGQEVTMRCQPILGHNTVFWYRQTMMQGLELLAYFRNRAPLDDSGMPKDRFSAEMPDATLATLKIQPSEPRDSAVYFCATLGQGYGYTFGSGTRLTVV.

This clonotype has ten or more counts. The chain has TRBV7-3 and TRBJ2-2, with D perhaps TRBD1 (6 bases). The CDR3 spans 12 residues. Germline-derived CDR1 and CDR2 are SGHTA and FQGTGA. Trimming took off 3 bases at V and 14 bases at J, with 13 bases between the two ends. CDR3 amino acids: CASSFSGAELFF. CDR3 sequence (DNA): TGTGCCAGCAGCTTTTCAGGGGCGGAACTGTTTTTT.

Only a few counts were recorded for this clonotype. The rearrangement joins TRBV10-3 to TRBJ1-2; D gene ambiguous. The CDR3 has 12 residues. The germline gives CDR1 ENHRY, CDR2 SYGVKD. Trimming cost V 8 bases and J 0 bases, with 7 bases left between them. Written as DNA, the CDR3 is TGTGCCATCCGGCTCTCTAACTATGGCTACACCTTC. Encoded protein: CAIRLSNYGYTF.

This clonotype has just a few counts. The chain links TRBV5-6 to TRBJ2-5; perhaps TRBD1 as D (6 bases). The length of the CDR3 is 16 residues. The germline gives CDR1 SGHDT, CDR2 YYEEEE. Trimming removed 0 bases at V and 0 bases at J, with 12 bases between. DNA of the CDR3: TGTGCCAGCAGCTTGGCAGGGACAATCGACCAAGAGACCCAGTACTTC. Its translation: CASSLAGTIDQETQYF. Full variable domain (remainder filled in from reference TRBV5-6 and TRBJ2-5): DAGVTQSPTHLIKTRGQQVTLRCSPKSGHDTVSWYQQALGQGPQFIFQYYEEEERQRGNFPDRFSGHQFPNYSSELNVNALLLGDSALYLCASSLAGTIDQETQYFGPGTRLLVL.

This clonotype appeared many times. The rearrangement links TRBV6-5 to TRBJ1-1, with D perhaps TRBD1 (6 bases). Deletions cut 6 bases from V and 5 bases from J, with 19 bases between. Looked up from germline, CDR1 is MNHEY and CDR2 is SVGAGI. This CDR3 has 15 residues. Here the CDR3 DNA reads TGTGCCAGCAGACTTTCTCCGAGGGGGGGAACTGAAGCTTTCTTT. Its translation: CASRLSPRGGTEAFF.

This clonotype was observed at least ten times. This chain links TRBV7-3 with TRBJ2-1, with 10 bases fitting TRBD1. The CDR3 runs 14 residues. The V gene's germline CDR1 is SGHTA and CDR2 FQGTGA. J lost 9 bases, V lost 3 bases, and 5 bases had no gene match. DNA of the CDR3: TGTGCCAGCAGCTTCGGACAGGGGGTGCGTGAGCAGTTCTTC. This sequence encodes CASSFGQGVREQFF.

V is TRBV6-1 and J is TRBJ2-2; a possible D gene is TRBD2 (6 bases). Deletions cut 7 bases from V and 5 bases from J, with 11 bases between. The CDR3 length is 13 residues. Germline CDR1 MNHNS, CDR2 SASEGT. In DNA, the CDR3 is TGTGCCAGCAAAGGAAGCGGGACCGGGGAGCTGTTTTTT. Encoded protein: CASKGSGTGELFF.

The rearrangement links TRBV5-4 to TRBJ1-2, with D unresolved. Germline V lookup: CDR1 SGHNT, CDR2 YYREEE (reference sequence). CDR3 length: 15 amino acids. The germline V and J ends were trimmed by 4 bases and 3 bases, with 16 bases remaining between them. CDR3 nucleotides: TGTGCCAGCAGCCGTAGCTGGGTCAGCCACTATGGCTACACCTTC. It encodes CASSRSWVSHYGYTF.

This clonotype showed up just a few times. V usage is TRBV7-9 and J usage is TRBJ2-3, with no clear D. Germline lookup yields CDR1 SEHNR and CDR2 FQNEAQ (reference sequence). CDR3 length: 17 amino acids. V dropped 5 bases and J dropped 1 base, with 19 bases sitting between them. CDR3 amino acids: CASSLRPFQRGTDTQYF. CDR3 nucleotide sequence: TGTGCCAGCAGCCTCAGGCCCTTCCAAAGGGGCACAGATACGCAGTATTTT.

This clonotype was seen a single time. This chain links TRBV27 with TRBJ1-1; D may be TRBD1 (6 bases). The germline V and J ends were trimmed by 4 bases and 8 bases, with 17 bases remaining between them. This CDR3 is 14 amino acids long. Per the germline V gene, CDR1 is MNHEY and CDR2 is SMNVEV (reference sequence). The chain's CDR3 is CASSSGTTITEAFF. CDR3 coding DNA: TGTGCCAGCAGTTCCGGGACAACAATTACCGAAGCTTTCTTT.

Of note for this clonotype: The junction does not match germline at one end; this may be a read error. This rearrangement joins TRBV7-9 to TRBJ2-1; TRBD2 is a possible D gene (7 bases). CDR1 and CDR2 from the germline V gene are SEHNR and FQNEAQ (reference sequence). This CDR3 comprises 16 residues. The CDR3, as DNA: TGTGTCAGCAGCATAGAGGGGGGGGGTATTTACAATGAGCAGTTCTTC. Amino acid sequence: CVSSIEGGGIYNEQFF.

This clonotype was counted at least ten times. This chain connects TRBV25-1 to TRBJ2-2, with unresolved D. The CDR3 loop spans 11 amino acids. Trimming removed 6 bases from V and 5 bases from J, with 4 bases in between. Germline V gene data show CDR1 as MGHDK and CDR2 as SYGVNS. CDR3 in DNA: TGTGCCAGCAGGATTACCGGGGAGCTGTTTTTT. This sequence encodes CASRITGELFF.

The genes are TRBV7-3 and TRBJ2-6; D tentatively fits TRBD1 or TRBD2 (5 bases each). The CDR3 consists of 18 residues. The ends were cut back, 4 bases at V and 4 bases at J, with 20 bases in the middle. CDR1 is SGHTA, CDR2 FQGTGA, per germline. CDR3 residues: CASSSVPPDIAGANVLTF. The CDR3, as DNA: TGTGCCAGCAGCTCAGTACCCCCGGACATAGCGGGGGCCAACGTCCTGACTTTC.

This clonotype was picked up a small number of times. The DNA for the CDR3 is TGTGCCAGCAGCTCCCCGGGACAGGGCAACGAGCAGTACGTC. Translation: CASSSPGQGNEQYV. This sequence joins TRBV11-1 and TRBJ2-7, with TRBD1 matching over 9 bases. The junction had 6 bases not matched to a gene; V was cut back by 4 bases and J by 5 bases. The CDR3 is 14 amino acids. Germline V CDR1 and CDR2: SGHAT, FQDESV (reference sequence).

A few counts support this clonotype. The CDR3 bases are TGTGCCAGCAGTGGGACGGCAGGGTACAATGAAAAACTGTTTTTT. Translated, it gives CASSGTAGYNEKLFF. The rearrangement uses TRBV2 and TRBJ1-4; the D gene is possibly TRBD1 (5 bases). The CDR3 is made up of 15 amino acids. Trimming cost V 4 bases and J 5 bases, with 14 bases left between them. Germline V gene sequence: CDR1 SNHLY, CDR2 FYNNEI.

This chain connects TRBV27 to TRBJ2-1, with TRBD1 identical over 7 bases. Germline V gives CDR1 MNHEY, CDR2 SMNVEV (reference sequence). CDR3 size: 19 residues. The V and J ends lost 3 bases and 0 bases, in that order; junction bases with no gene match: 14. As DNA, the CDR3 is TGTGCCAGCAGTTTTATTCGGACAGGTTCATTAAGCTCCTACAATGAGCAGTTCTTC. Protein: CASSFIRTGSLSSYNEQFF.

The CDR3 coding sequence is TGTGCCAGCAGCGCACAGGGGAGCTCCTACAATGAGCAGTTCTTC. Translated, it gives CASSAQGSSYNEQFF. The V call is TRBV7-6, the J call TRBJ2-1; TRBD1 agrees at 7 bases. With 5 bases clipped from V and 0 bases from J, the junction kept 4 bases outside the gene matches. The CDR3 runs to 15 residues. Looked up from germline, CDR1 is SGHVS and CDR2 is FNYEAQ.